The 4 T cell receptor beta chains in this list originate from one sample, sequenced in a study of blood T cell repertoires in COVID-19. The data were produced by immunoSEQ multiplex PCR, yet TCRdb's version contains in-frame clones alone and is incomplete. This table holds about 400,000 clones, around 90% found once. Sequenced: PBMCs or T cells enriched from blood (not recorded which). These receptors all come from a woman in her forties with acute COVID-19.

CDR3 nucleotide sequence: TGTGCCAGTAGTATAGAGGGGTGGGACAGGGAGAACACTGAAGCTTTCTTT. Its protein product is CASSIEGWDRENTEAFF. V usage is TRBV19 and J usage is TRBJ1-1, with 9 bases that match TRBD1. In germline, CDR1 is LNHDA, CDR2 SQIVND (reference sequence). The CDR3 spans 17 residues. V lost 0 bases to trimming and J lost 1 base; unmatched junction nucleotides: 6.

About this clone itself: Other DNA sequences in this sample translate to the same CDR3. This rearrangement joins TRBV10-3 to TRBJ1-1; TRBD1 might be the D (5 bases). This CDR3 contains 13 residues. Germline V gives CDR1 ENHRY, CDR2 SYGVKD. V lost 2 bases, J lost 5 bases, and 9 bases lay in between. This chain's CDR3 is CAISEGGGTEAFF. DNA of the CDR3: TGTGCCATCAGTGAGGGGGGAGGTACTGAAGCTTTCTTT.

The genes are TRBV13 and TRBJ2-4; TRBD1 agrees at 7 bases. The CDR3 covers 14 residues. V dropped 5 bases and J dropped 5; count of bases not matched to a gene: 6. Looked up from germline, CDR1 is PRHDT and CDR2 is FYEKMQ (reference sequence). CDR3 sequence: CASSTRGSENIQYF. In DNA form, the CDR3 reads TGTGCCAGCAGCACCAGGGGGTCTGAAAACATTCAGTACTTC.

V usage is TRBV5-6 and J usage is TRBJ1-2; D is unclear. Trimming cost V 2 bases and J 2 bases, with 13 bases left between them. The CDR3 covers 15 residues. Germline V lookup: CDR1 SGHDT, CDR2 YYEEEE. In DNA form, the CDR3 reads TGTGCCAGCAGCTTATTCAGCGGGAAGAACTATGGCTACACCTTC. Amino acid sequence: CASSLFSGKNYGYTF.